Presented here are 26 T cell receptor beta chains from one specimen sequenced in a study of metastatic and nonmetastatic thyroid tumors. Until they underwent thyroid surgery, no patient had received any treatment. TCRdb re-analyzed the PCR reads through MiXCR. The profile covers about 4,400 clones, with under 45% appearing a single time and roughly two fifths taken by the ten largest. The material sequenced was adjacent normal tissue. These receptors all stem from a male donor with papillary thyroid cancer or a benign thyroid nodule (not recorded which). Some clones in this sample may be carry-over from other donors' samples.

This clone was seen only once. This chain connects TRBV13 to TRBJ2-1; 7 bases are a match to TRBD2. This CDR3 has 14 residues. Germline CDR1 and CDR2: PRHDT and FYEKMQ (reference sequence). V shed 5 bases and J 5 bases; nucleotides not matched to a gene: 6. CDR3 DNA sequence: TGTGCCAGCAGCCCACTGGGAGGGCACAATGAGCAGTTCTTC. This encodes CASSPLGGHNEQFF.

The chain uses TRBV27 and TRBJ2-7, with 16 bases matching TRBD2. CDR1 MNHEY and CDR2 SMNVEV come from the germline V gene (reference sequence). CDR3 length: 18 amino acids. With 7 bases clipped from V and 5 bases from J, the junction kept 14 bases outside the gene matches. Written as DNA, the CDR3 is TGTGCCAGCATTCCACTCCCCGGTGGGACTAGCGGGAGGGACGAGCAGTACTTC. Encoded protein: CASIPLPGGTSGRDEQYF.

This clone was found a few times. For the CDR3, the DNA is TGCGCCAGCAGCTTGCTCAGGGTGGAAGTCGCAGATACGCAGTATTTT. Protein: CASSLLRVEVADTQYF. The J gene is TRBJ2-3, the V gene TRBV5-1; possibly TRBD1 for D (5 bases). The CDR3 has 16 residues. V lost 1 base to trimming and J lost 4 bases, with 16 bases between them. The germline gives CDR1 SGHRS, CDR2 YFSETQ.

The sample holds a few counts of this clone. The chain has TRBV30 and TRBJ2-7, with 7 bases aligning to TRBD1. J was trimmed by 0 bases and V by 5 bases; bases with no gene match: 1. This CDR3 comprises 12 residues. The germline V gene encodes CDR1 GTSNPN and CDR2 SVGIG (reference sequence). CDR3 in DNA: TGTGCCTGGGGGGACAGCTCCTACGAGCAGTACTTC. Protein sequence: CAWGDSSYEQYF. The full variable domain, its missing parts supplied by reference TRBV30 and TRBJ2-7, is SQTIHQWPATLVQPVGSPLSLECTVEGTSNPNLYWYRQAAGRGLQLLFYSVGIGQISSEVPQNLSASRPQDRQFILSSKKLLLSDSGFYLCAWGDSSYEQYFGPGTRLTVT.

This clone was seen a few times. The rearrangement uses TRBV20-1 and TRBJ2-7; D is unclear. CDR1 is DFQATT, CDR2 SNEGSKA, per germline (reference sequence). The V end lost 0 bases, the J end lost 3 bases, and 12 bases lay between the germline ends. CDR3 length: 14 residues. CDR3 DNA: TGCAGTGCTAGAGATGCAGCCGGCATCTACGAGCAGTACTTC. Its translation is CSARDAAGIYEQYF.

This sequence joins TRBV2 and TRBJ2-5; 10 bases align to TRBD1. CDR3 size: 15 residues. Germline CDR1 and CDR2: SNHLY and FYNNEI. With V trimmed by 3 bases and J by 5 bases, 6 bases remained unmatched. DNA for the CDR3: TGTGCCAGCAGTGATGGGACAGGGGAATGGGAGACCCAGTACTTC. Translating gives CASSDGTGEWETQYF.

The V call is TRBV13, the J call TRBJ2-7; D ambiguous. Germline-derived CDR1 and CDR2 are PRHDT and FYEKMQ (reference sequence). This CDR3 is 12 amino acids long. V lost 4 bases and J 3 bases, leaving 7 bases between the germline ends. CDR3 in DNA: TGTGCCAGCAGCTCCCTGGACTACGAGCAGTACTTC. Its translation: CASSSLDYEQYF.

This clone was counted only a few times. This chain connects TRBV6-1 to TRBJ1-2; possible D gene TRBD1, 5 bases. The CDR3 has 12 residues. Looked up from germline, CDR1 is MNHNS and CDR2 is SASEGT. Trimming shortened V by 7 bases and J by 2 bases, and 8 bases separated the two germline ends. The CDR3 nucleotides are TGTGCCAGCACCCGGGACAACTATGGCTACACCTTC. Its translation is CASTRDNYGYTF.

This clone turned up a few times. The chain carries TRBV2 and TRBJ2-3; D remains ambiguous. The CDR3 is 17 residues long. CDR1 and CDR2 (germline): SNHLY, FYNNEI. The ends were cut back, 0 bases at V and 0 bases at J, with 13 bases in the middle. CDR3 region: CASSEAHQSTSTDTQYF. As DNA, the CDR3 is TGTGCCAGCAGTGAAGCACATCAGAGCACTAGCACAGATACGCAGTATTTT.

V gene TRBV30 combines with J gene TRBJ2-7; 9 bases match TRBD2. V shed 4 bases and J 6 bases; nucleotides not matched to a gene: 16. This CDR3 spans 16 amino acids. In germline, CDR1 is GTSNPN, CDR2 SVGIG (reference sequence). CDR3 nucleotide sequence: TGTGCCTGGACCAGGCGGGGGGGAATACCTTCGGGCGAGCAGTACTTC. Residues: CAWTRRGGIPSGEQYF.

This clone rates as large. This chain links TRBV25-1 with TRBJ1-1; the match to TRBD1 covers 7 bases. V dropped 3 bases and J dropped 10; count of bases not matched to a gene: 11. Germline V gives CDR1 MGHDK, CDR2 SYGVNS. The CDR3 spans 14 residues. This chain's CDR3 is CASSDRDRAQRAFF. CDR3 nucleotide sequence: TGTGCCAGCAGTGACCGTGACAGGGCTCAACGAGCTTTCTTT.

This clone was detected a few times. V and J are TRBV28 and TRBJ2-7, with D perhaps TRBD2 (6 bases). Trimming left V 5 bases short and J 3 bases short, with 29 bases between. This CDR3 is 19 amino acids long. Germline CDR1 is MDHEN and CDR2 is SYDVKM. The chain's CDR3 is CASSPEGPSGGQGVYEQYF. CDR3 coding DNA: TGTGCCAGCAGTCCCGAAGGTCCAAGCGGAGGGCAGGGCGTCTACGAGCAGTACTTC. Together with reference TRBV28 and TRBJ2-7, the CDR3 gives the full variable domain: DVKVTQSSRYLVKRTGEKVFLECVQDMDHENMFWYRQDPGLGLRLIYFSYDVKMKEKGDIPEGYSVSREKKERFSLILESASTNQTSMYLCASSPEGPSGGQGVYEQYFGPGTRLTVT.

In its sample, this clone was seen once. This chain's CDR3 is CASSPRGGLNVGGTDTQYF. CDR3 DNA: TGTGCCAGCAGCCCCCGAGGCGGCTTAAATGTGGGGGGCACAGATACGCAGTATTTT. The V call is TRBV3-1, the J call TRBJ2-3; possibly TRBD1 or TRBD2 for D (5 bases each). The CDR3 sequence is 19 residues long. V dropped 4 bases and J dropped 1 base, with 24 bases sitting between them. Looked up from germline, CDR1 is LGHDT and CDR2 is YNNKEL (reference sequence).

The chain recombines TRBV12-3 or TRBV12-4 with TRBJ1-3, with TRBD1 as a possible D gene (6 bases). V lost 3 bases and J lost 8, with 14 bases in between. The CDR3 spans 14 residues. The CDR3 DNA follows: TGTGCCAGCAGTTTGGCGGGGGCCGCGCACACCATATATTTT. It specifies CASSLAGAAHTIYF.

The V and J genes are TRBV5-1 and TRBJ1-1; D call uncertain. V dropped 2 bases and J dropped 2 bases, with 4 bases sitting between them. This CDR3 comprises 12 residues. Germline CDR1 reads SGHRS; CDR2 reads YFSETQ. The CDR3 DNA sequence: TGCGCCAGCAGCTTAGACAACACTGAAGCTTTCTTT. Translation gives CASSLDNTEAFF.

This clone came up a few times. In DNA form, the CDR3 reads TGTGCCGTTGGGGGGCTGAACTATGGCTACACCTTC. This translates into CAVGGLNYGYTF. The rearrangement links TRBV6-1 to TRBJ1-2, with D possibly TRBD1 on 6 matching bases. The CDR3 consists of 12 residues. Trimming took 11 bases from V and 2 from J, leaving 12 bases between them. Germline V gene lookup returns CDR1 MNHNS and CDR2 SASEGT.

The rearrangement uses TRBV7-3 and TRBJ1-5; D ambiguous. This CDR3 region has 13 residues. Germline CDR1 is SGHTA and CDR2 is FQGTGA. V lost 0 bases and J 6 bases, leaving 6 bases between the germline ends. The CDR3 bases are TGTGCCAGCAGCTTAACGCCCGGTCAGCCCCAGCATTTT. As protein: CASSLTPGQPQHF.

This clone is medium-sized. The V gene is TRBV11-2, the J gene TRBJ1-1; no reliable D call. CDR1 is SGHAT and CDR2 is FQNNGV in the germline V gene. V gave up 8 bases and J gave up 0 bases, with 10 bases separating them. This CDR3 has 13 amino acids. DNA of the CDR3: TGTGCCAGCGGCTGGACCTTGAACACTGAAGCTTTCTTT. This codes for CASGWTLNTEAFF.

The chain recombines TRBV5-1 with TRBJ2-2, with a tentative D call TRBD2 (6 bases). Per the germline V gene, CDR1 is SGHRS and CDR2 is YFSETQ. The length of the CDR3 is 16 residues. Trimming shortened V by 4 bases and J by 5 bases, and 18 bases separated the two germline ends. This CDR3 is CASSRGGTLGTGELFF. CDR3 nucleotide sequence: TGCGCCAGCAGCCGGGGAGGAACTCTGGGGACCGGGGAGCTGTTTTTT.

Of note for this clone: It may be a read error: a sequence one base away is much more abundant. This sequence joins TRBV7-9 and TRBJ1-2; perhaps TRBD1 as D (5 bases). The CDR3 is 14 residues long. The germline V gene has CDR1 SEHNR and CDR2 FQNEAQ (reference sequence). Trimming took 4 bases from V and 4 from J, leaving 13 bases between them. CDR3 in amino acids: CASSYNPDIYGYTF. The DNA of the CDR3 is TGTGCCAGCAGCTACAACCCGGACATCTATGGCTACACCTTC. Variable domain in full (rest from reference TRBV7-9 and TRBJ1-2): DTGVSQNPRHKITKRGQNVTFRCDPISEHNRLYWYRQTLGQGPEFLTYFQNEAQLEKSRLLSDRFSAERPKGSFSTLEIQRTEQGDSAMYLCASSYNPDIYGYTFGSGTRLTVV.

This clone was seen a few times. Compared with germline, one end of the junction differs, possibly owing to a read error. V and J are TRBV6-1 and TRBJ2-7; D remains ambiguous. Looked up from germline, CDR1 is MNHNS and CDR2 is SASEGT. The CDR3 loop spans 12 amino acids. The CDR3 sequence is CASSETGYEQYF. The CDR3 DNA reads TGCGCCAGCAGTGAGACCGGATACGAGCAGTACTTC.

There are many counts of this clone. A much larger clone is a single base away; this may be a read error. CDR3 bases: TGTGCCAGCAGCCGGGAGGGCCACAGTGAGCAGTTCTTC. Protein sequence: CASSREGHSEQFF. V usage is TRBV11-3 and J usage is TRBJ2-1; 8 positions agree with TRBD2. Trimming at V came to 5 bases and at J to 9 bases, leaving 6 bases not matched to a gene. Germline CDR1 SGHNT, CDR2 YENEEA. CDR3 length: 13 residues.

This clone appeared once. V gene TRBV5-1 combines with J gene TRBJ2-7, with 15 bases fitting TRBD2. V lost 2 bases, J lost 6 bases, and 3 bases stayed unmatched. Germline V gene lookup returns CDR1 SGHRS and CDR2 YFSETQ. The CDR3 is 15 residues long. CDR3 DNA sequence: TGCGCCAGCAGCTTCTTGGGACTAGCGGGAGGCGAGCAGTACTTC. This sequence encodes CASSFLGLAGGEQYF.

This clone has just a few counts. The J gene is TRBJ1-4, the V gene TRBV30; D remains unclear. This CDR3 has 13 residues. With 2 bases removed from V and 4 bases from J, the gap between germline ends came to 8 bases. Germline V CDR1 and CDR2: GTSNPN, SVGIG (reference sequence). Here the CDR3 DNA reads TGTGCCTGGAGTTTTGCGGTTAATGAAAAACTGTTTTTT. This gives the protein CAWSFAVNEKLFF.

A few counts support this clone. The chain is built from TRBV20-1 and TRBJ1-6; the D gene is possibly TRBD1 (6 bases). This CDR3 region has 13 residues. CDR1 and CDR2 (germline): DFQATT, SNEGSKA (reference sequence). V lost 6 bases and J 7 bases, leaving 13 bases between the germline ends. The CDR3 sequence is CSATSGENSPLHF. The CDR3, as DNA: TGCAGTGCAACGTCAGGGGAGAATTCACCCCTCCACTTT.

V and J are TRBV4-1 and TRBJ2-7; unclear D gene. V lost 3 bases, J lost 4 bases, and 16 bases lay in between. The CDR3 is made up of 15 amino acids. CDR1 is MGHRA and CDR2 is YSYEKL in the germline V gene. CDR3: CASSQLTNNHYEQYF. CDR3 sequence (DNA): TGCGCCAGCAGCCAGCTCACAAACAACCATTACGAGCAGTACTTC.